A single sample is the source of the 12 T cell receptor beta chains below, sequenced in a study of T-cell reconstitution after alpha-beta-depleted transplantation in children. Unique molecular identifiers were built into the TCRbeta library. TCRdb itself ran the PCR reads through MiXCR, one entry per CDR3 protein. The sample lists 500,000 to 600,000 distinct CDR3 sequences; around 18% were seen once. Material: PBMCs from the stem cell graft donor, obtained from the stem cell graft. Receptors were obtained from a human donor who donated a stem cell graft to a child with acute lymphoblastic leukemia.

This CDR3 reads CASSFTGHFYEQYF. CDR3 sequence (DNA): TGTGCCAGCAGTTTTACAGGACATTTCTACGAGCAGTACTTC. The rearrangement links TRBV28 to TRBJ2-7, with D perhaps matching TRBD1 (5 bases). Germline V gene lookup returns CDR1 MDHEN and CDR2 SYDVKM. V was trimmed by 3 bases and J by 3 bases, leaving 12 bases between them. CDR3 size: 14 residues.

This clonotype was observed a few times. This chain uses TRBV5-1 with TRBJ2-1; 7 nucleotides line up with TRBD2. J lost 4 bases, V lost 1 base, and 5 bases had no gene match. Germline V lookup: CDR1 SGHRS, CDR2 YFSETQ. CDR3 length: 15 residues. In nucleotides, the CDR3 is TGCGCCAGCAGCTTGCTGAGCGGGGATTACAATGAGCAGTTCTTC. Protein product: CASSLLSGDYNEQFF.

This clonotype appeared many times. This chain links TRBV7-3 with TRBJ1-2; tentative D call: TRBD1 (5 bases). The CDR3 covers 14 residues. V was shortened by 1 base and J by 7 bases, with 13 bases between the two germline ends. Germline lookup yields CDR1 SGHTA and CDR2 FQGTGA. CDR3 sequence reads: CASSLSQGRAGYTF. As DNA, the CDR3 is TGTGCCAGCAGCTTAAGCCAGGGAAGGGCTGGCTACACCTTC.

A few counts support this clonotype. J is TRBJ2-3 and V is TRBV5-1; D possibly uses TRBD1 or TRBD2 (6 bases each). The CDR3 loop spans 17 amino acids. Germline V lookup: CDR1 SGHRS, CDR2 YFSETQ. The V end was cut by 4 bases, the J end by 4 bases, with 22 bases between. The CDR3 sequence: CASSTSGALWSADTQYF. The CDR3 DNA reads TGCGCCAGCAGCACCTCGGGGGCGTTGTGGTCCGCAGATACGCAGTATTTT.

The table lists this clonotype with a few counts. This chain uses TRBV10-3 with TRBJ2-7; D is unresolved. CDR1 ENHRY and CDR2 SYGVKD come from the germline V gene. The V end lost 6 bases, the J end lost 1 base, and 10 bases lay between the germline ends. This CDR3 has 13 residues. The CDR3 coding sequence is TGTGCCATCAGACCCGACGGGTCCTACGAGCAGTACTTC. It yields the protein CAIRPDGSYEQYF.

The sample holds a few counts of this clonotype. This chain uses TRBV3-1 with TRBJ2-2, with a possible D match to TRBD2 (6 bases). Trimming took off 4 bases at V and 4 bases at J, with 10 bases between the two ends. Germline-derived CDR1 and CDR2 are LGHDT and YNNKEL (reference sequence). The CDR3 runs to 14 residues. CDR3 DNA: TGTGCCAGCAGCCGGGGGGAGACCACCGGGGAGCTGTTTTTT. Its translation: CASSRGETTGELFF.

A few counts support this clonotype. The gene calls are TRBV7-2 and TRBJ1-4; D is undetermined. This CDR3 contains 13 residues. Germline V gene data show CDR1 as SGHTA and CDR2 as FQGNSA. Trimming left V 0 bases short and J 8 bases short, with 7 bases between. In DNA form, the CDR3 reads TGTGCCAGCAGCTTAGCGGTTCAAGAAAAACTGTTTTTT. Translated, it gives CASSLAVQEKLFF.

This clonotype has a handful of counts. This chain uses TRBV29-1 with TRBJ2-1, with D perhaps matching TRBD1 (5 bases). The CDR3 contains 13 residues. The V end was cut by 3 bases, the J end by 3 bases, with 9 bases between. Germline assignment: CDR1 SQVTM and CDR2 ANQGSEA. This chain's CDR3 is CSVETADYNEQFF. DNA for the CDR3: TGCAGCGTTGAGACAGCAGACTACAATGAGCAGTTCTTC.

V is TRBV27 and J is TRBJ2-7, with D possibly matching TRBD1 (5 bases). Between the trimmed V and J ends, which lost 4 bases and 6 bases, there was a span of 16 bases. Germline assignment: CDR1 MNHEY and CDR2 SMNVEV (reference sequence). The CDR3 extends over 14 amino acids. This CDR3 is CASSSMGPFGEQYF. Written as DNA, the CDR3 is TGTGCCAGCAGTTCTATGGGGCCCTTTGGCGAGCAGTACTTC.

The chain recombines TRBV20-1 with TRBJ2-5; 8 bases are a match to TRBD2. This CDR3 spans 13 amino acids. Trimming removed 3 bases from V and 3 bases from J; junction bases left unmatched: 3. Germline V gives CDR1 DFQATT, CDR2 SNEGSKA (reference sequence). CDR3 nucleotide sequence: TGCAGTGCTAGTCTAGCGGGTAAAGAGACCCAGTACTTC. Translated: CSASLAGKETQYF.

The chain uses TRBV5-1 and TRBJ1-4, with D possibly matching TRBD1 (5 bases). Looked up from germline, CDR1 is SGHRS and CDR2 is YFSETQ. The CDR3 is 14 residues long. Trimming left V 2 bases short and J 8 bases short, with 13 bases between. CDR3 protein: CASSLNPTDEKLFF. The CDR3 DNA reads TGCGCCAGCAGCTTAAACCCGACAGACGAAAAACTGTTTTTT.

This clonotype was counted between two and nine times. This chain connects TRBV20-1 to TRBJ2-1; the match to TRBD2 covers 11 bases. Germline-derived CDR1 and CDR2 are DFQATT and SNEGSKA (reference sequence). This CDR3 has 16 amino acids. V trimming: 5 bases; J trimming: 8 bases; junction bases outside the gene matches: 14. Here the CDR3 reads CSAEHDTSGSNYEQFF. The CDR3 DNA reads TGCAGTGCTGAACATGACACTAGCGGGAGTAACTATGAGCAGTTCTTC.